These 29 T cell receptor beta chains share one sample of origin, sequenced in a study of T cell repertoires in cytomegalovirus infection. No antigens are known for them. TCRdb reprocessed the reads via MiXCR and lists one record per CDR3 protein. This table holds about 57,000 distinct CDR3 sequences, roughly 21% found once. The sequencing used CD8+ T cells from cultured PBMCs, collected from culture after CMV antigen stimulation. Source of these receptors: a human donor in good health (CMV status not recorded). Some clones in this sample may be carry-over from other donors' samples.

The rearrangement links TRBV7-2 to TRBJ1-1; the D gene is possibly TRBD1 (6 bases). V was trimmed by 5 bases and J by 0 bases, leaving 16 bases between them. CDR3 length: 16 amino acids. Germline CDR1 SGHTA, CDR2 FQGNSA. The CDR3 DNA reads TGTGCCAGCAGCCGACTCACAGGGTCTGTGAACACTGAAGCTTTCTTT. Translating gives CASSRLTGSVNTEAFF. Full variable domain (rest looked up from reference TRBV7-2 and TRBJ1-1): GAGVSQSPSNKVTEKGKDVELRCDPISGHTALYWYRQSLGQGLEFLIYFQGNSAPDKSGLPSDRFSAERTGGSVSTLTIQRTQQEDSAVYLCASSRLTGSVNTEAFFGQGTRLTVV.

The V gene is TRBV27, the J gene TRBJ1-2; 8 bases are a match to TRBD1. V was clipped by 8 bases and J by 4 bases; unmatched bases: 6. There are 13 residues in the CDR3. Germline V gene lookup returns CDR1 MNHEY and CDR2 SMNVEV (reference sequence). DNA for the CDR3: TGTGCCAGCTCCGACAGGGGAATCTATGGCTACACCTTC. Its protein is CASSDRGIYGYTF.

This clonotype was seen a few times. The genes are TRBV10-3 and TRBJ1-3; TRBD1 is a possible D gene (6 bases). V was pared by 8 bases and J by 0 bases, with 11 bases between. The CDR3 contains 14 residues. Germline CDR1 ENHRY, CDR2 SYGVKD. CDR3 region: CAILNRDSGNTIYF. DNA of the CDR3: TGTGCCATCTTGAACAGGGACTCTGGAAACACCATATATTTT.

This clonotype has only a few counts. This chain links TRBV15 with TRBJ1-2; tentatively, D is TRBD1 (6 bases). This CDR3 has 15 amino acids. Germline values: CDR1 LNHNV, CDR2 YYDKDF (reference sequence). Deletions cut 7 bases from V and 8 bases from J, with 23 bases between. The DNA for the CDR3 is TGTGCCACCATCCAGAGTGGGGGCCCCTCCCGCGGCTACACCTTC. The encoded protein is CATIQSGGPSRGYTF.

The CDR3 reads CASSLDGTGIYEQYF. The CDR3 DNA reads as TGCGCCAGCAGCCTAGACGGGACAGGGATTTACGAGCAGTACTTC. The rearrangement uses TRBV4-1 and TRBJ2-7; 9 nucleotides match TRBD1. There are 15 residues in the CDR3. Per the germline V gene, CDR1 is MGHRA and CDR2 is YSYEKL. The junction had 8 bases not matched to a gene; V was cut back by 4 bases and J by 4 bases.

This clonotype showed up many times. The V call is TRBV7-9, the J call TRBJ1-2, with a possible D match to TRBD1 (5 bases). Trimming stripped 3 bases from V and 4 bases from J, with 15 bases between. Germline values: CDR1 SEHNR, CDR2 FQNEAQ (reference sequence). The CDR3 is 15 residues long. The CDR3 sequence: CASSFAPREVYGYTF. CDR3 bases: TGTGCCAGCAGCTTCGCCCCCAGGGAGGTCTATGGCTACACCTTC.

CDR3 loop: CASLGGAFPEAFF. Written as DNA, the CDR3 is TGTGCCAGCCTTGGGGGGGCTTTTCCTGAAGCTTTCTTT. V usage is TRBV6-6 and J usage is TRBJ1-1, with D possibly TRBD1 on 6 matching bases. Germline assignment: CDR1 MNHNY and CDR2 SVGAGI (reference sequence). CDR3 length: 13 amino acids. Trimming shortened V by 8 bases and J by 6 bases, and 16 bases separated the two germline ends.

The sample holds one count of this clonotype. The rearrangement joins TRBV10-3 to TRBJ2-3; TRBD1 matches at 8 bases. Looked up from germline, CDR1 is ENHRY and CDR2 is SYGVKD. The V gene end was trimmed by 4 bases and the J gene end by 2 bases; junction bases not matched to a gene: 14. The CDR3 runs to 18 residues. The CDR3 is CAISGNKWDRPSTDTQYF. CDR3 nucleotide sequence: TGTGCCATCAGTGGAAACAAATGGGACAGGCCTTCCACAGATACGCAGTATTTT.

The V call is TRBV7-2, the J call TRBJ2-1, with 7 bases lining up with TRBD2. The CDR3 is 16 residues long. J lost 4 bases, V lost 5 bases, and 11 bases had no gene match. The germline V gene has CDR1 SGHTA and CDR2 FQGNSA. CDR3 region: CASSPTSRGVYNEQFF. The CDR3 DNA is TGTGCCAGCAGCCCCACCTCCCGGGGGGTTTACAATGAGCAGTTCTTC.

This CDR3 reads CASSPSVSNQPQHF. The CDR3, as DNA: TGTGCCAGCAGCCCATCCGTAAGCAATCAGCCCCAGCATTTT. V usage is TRBV12-3 or TRBV12-4 and J usage is TRBJ1-5; no clear D. With 6 bases removed from V and 1 base from J, the gap between germline ends came to 10 bases. The CDR3 is made up of 14 amino acids.

This clonotype was found a few times. The chain is built from TRBV12-3 or TRBV12-4 and TRBJ2-3; D is ambiguous. With 7 bases removed from V and 1 base from J, the gap between germline ends came to 15 bases. The CDR3 has 15 amino acids. Here the CDR3 reads CASTLSPSGTDTQYF. In DNA form, the CDR3 reads TGTGCCAGCACCCTTTCCCCCTCAGGCACAGATACGCAGTATTTT.

V gene TRBV5-6 combines with J gene TRBJ2-1, with no clear D. CDR3 length: 12 residues. Germline V gives CDR1 SGHDT, CDR2 YYEEEE. V was clipped by 3 bases and J by 9 bases, with 10 bases between them. The CDR3 region is CASSSSLFEQFF. The CDR3 region has the DNA TGTGCCAGCAGCTCGTCGCTCTTTGAGCAGTTCTTC.

This clonotype was seen only a few times. V is TRBV19 and J is TRBJ1-1; D not resolved. Germline lookup yields CDR1 LNHDA and CDR2 SQIVND (reference sequence). CDR3 size: 12 residues. V dropped 1 base and J dropped 8 bases, with 8 bases sitting between them. CDR3 protein: CASSIVNREAFF. The CDR3 DNA follows: TGTGCCAGTAGTATAGTGAACAGAGAAGCTTTCTTT.

The V and J genes are TRBV12-3 or TRBV12-4 and TRBJ1-1; the match to TRBD1 covers 7 bases. The CDR3 is 17 residues long. After removal of 8 bases from V and 1 base from J, the junction contained 16 bases not matched to a gene. In nucleotides, the CDR3 is TGTGCCAGCCGAGATTCGACAGGGTCCTTACCGAACACTGAAGCTTTCTTT. Its protein product is CASRDSTGSLPNTEAFF.

This clonotype was observed a handful of times. The V and J genes are TRBV7-9 and TRBJ2-1; TRBD2 might be the D (7 bases). V lost 5 bases and J 4 bases, leaving 18 bases between the germline ends. Germline V gives CDR1 SEHNR, CDR2 FQNEAQ (reference sequence). CDR3 length: 16 residues. The CDR3 spells CASSGRGGALYNEQFF. CDR3 coding DNA: TGTGCCAGCAGCGGGCGAGGGGGGGCTCTATACAATGAGCAGTTCTTC.

This clonotype was counted between two and nine times. The V gene is TRBV7-8, the J gene TRBJ2-1; tentatively, D is TRBD2 (6 bases). CDR1 and CDR2 from the germline V gene are SGHVS and FQNEAQ. V gave up 6 bases and J gave up 8 bases, with 11 bases separating them. The CDR3 has 12 amino acids. CDR3 nucleotide sequence: TGTGCCAGCAGGACCTGGGGGGATGAGCAGTTCTTC. Translating it yields CASRTWGDEQFF.

The chain combines TRBV5-5 with TRBJ2-5; D perhaps matches TRBD2 (6 bases). The V and J ends lost 4 bases and 5 bases respectively, with 21 bases between them. The CDR3 loop spans 16 amino acids. CDR1 is SGHKS, CDR2 YYEKEE, per germline (reference sequence). CDR3 coding DNA: TGTGCCAGCAGCCCCGACCTCGGAGGGGTTCCCGAGACCCAGTACTTC. Amino acid sequence: CASSPDLGGVPETQYF.

The chain employs TRBV7-2 and TRBJ2-7; D perhaps matches TRBD1 (5 bases). V lost 0 bases to trimming and J lost 4 bases, with 16 bases between them. CDR1 SGHTA and CDR2 FQGNSA come from the germline V gene. The CDR3 extends over 16 amino acids. The CDR3 reads CASSLAQGVRTYEQYF. The CDR3 nucleotides are TGTGCCAGCAGCTTAGCGCAAGGGGTCCGAACTTACGAGCAGTACTTC.

The chain employs TRBV28 and TRBJ2-3; 9 bases fit TRBD2. CDR3 length: 15 residues. Germline V lookup: CDR1 MDHEN, CDR2 SYDVKM. Losses at the gene ends were 3 bases for V and 5 bases for J; bases not matched to a gene: 6. The CDR3 loop reads CASSLSAGGGDTQYF. The DNA of the CDR3 is TGTGCCAGCAGTTTGAGTGCGGGGGGGGGAGATACGCAGTATTTT.

This chain connects TRBV7-2 to TRBJ2-3, with D possibly TRBD2 on 6 matching bases. The V end lost 5 bases, the J end lost 6 bases, and 21 bases lay between the germline ends. The germline CDR1 and CDR2 sequences are SGHTA and FQGNSA. The CDR3 has 16 residues. The DNA of the CDR3 is TGTGCCAGCAGCCCTAAGGGACTTTCGGTTCAGGATACGCAGTATTTT. Its translation is CASSPKGLSVQDTQYF.

This clonotype was observed a handful of times. The chain is built from TRBV7-2 and TRBJ1-1; 12 bases match TRBD1. Per germline, CDR1 SGHTA and CDR2 FQGNSA. V shed 5 bases and J 5 bases; nucleotides not matched to a gene: 6. This CDR3 is built from 15 residues. The CDR3 reads CASSPGQGAWTEAFF. The CDR3, as DNA: TGTGCCAGCAGCCCGGGACAGGGGGCTTGGACTGAAGCTTTCTTT.

The gene calls are TRBV9 and TRBJ2-3; no definite D call. Trimming removed 2 bases at V and 0 bases at J, with 4 bases between. The germline CDR1 and CDR2 sequences are SGDLS and YYNGEE. CDR3 length equals 13 residues. This chain's CDR3 is CASSVSSTDTQYF. The CDR3 DNA reads TGTGCCAGCAGCGTTTCGAGCACAGATACGCAGTATTTT.

Only a few counts were recorded for this clonotype. The rearrangement uses TRBV27 and TRBJ1-6, with 8 bases matching TRBD1. Trimming took 2 bases from V and 11 from J; bases not matched to a gene: 5. Germline CDR1 is MNHEY and CDR2 is SMNVEV (reference sequence). The CDR3 covers 14 residues. The CDR3 region has the DNA TGTGCCAGCAGTTTACGGGACAGGCGGACACCCCTCCACTTT. It codes for CASSLRDRRTPLHF.

The V gene is TRBV27, the J gene TRBJ2-1, with D perhaps matching TRBD1 (5 bases). The CDR3 is 16 amino acids. The germline V gene has CDR1 MNHEY and CDR2 SMNVEV (reference sequence). The V and J ends lost 7 bases and 0 bases respectively, with 16 bases between them. CDR3 in amino acids: CASTNLTAFSYNEQFF. The CDR3 DNA sequence: TGTGCCAGCACCAATTTGACAGCGTTCTCCTACAATGAGCAGTTCTTC.

This clonotype came up once. Written as DNA, the CDR3 is TGTGCCAGCAGCGAGGGAGGGCCCCTCATCTACGAGCAGTACTTC. Translated: CASSEGGPLIYEQYF. The chain uses TRBV7-2 and TRBJ2-7, with 7 bases lining up with TRBD2. Trimming at V came to 5 bases and at J to 3 bases, leaving 10 bases not matched to a gene. The germline gives CDR1 SGHTA, CDR2 FQGNSA. CDR3 length equals 15 residues. The full variable domain, its missing parts supplied by reference TRBV7-2 and TRBJ2-7, is GAGVSQSPSNKVTEKGKDVELRCDPISGHTALYWYRQSLGQGLEFLIYFQGNSAPDKSGLPSDRFSAERTGGSVSTLTIQRTQQEDSAVYLCASSEGGPLIYEQYFGPGTRLTVT.

This clonotype was found once. The CDR3 loop reads CASSLKEGSHQPQHF. In DNA, the CDR3 is TGTGCCAGCAGCTTAAAAGAAGGCAGTCATCAGCCCCAGCATTTT. The gene calls are TRBV7-6 and TRBJ1-5; D unclear. The CDR3 has 15 residues. Germline V gene lookup returns CDR1 SGHVS and CDR2 FNYEAQ. V lost 2 bases and J lost 5, with 13 bases in between.

This clonotype was found many times. This sequence joins TRBV7-8 and TRBJ1-5; D is perhaps TRBD1 (5 bases). In germline, CDR1 is SGHVS, CDR2 FQNEAQ. The V gene lost 5 bases and the J gene lost 0 bases, with 11 bases spanning the gap. This CDR3 comprises 15 residues. CDR3 loop: CASSPGLNSNQPQHF. CDR3 coding DNA: TGTGCCAGCAGCCCAGGGCTAAATAGCAATCAGCCCCAGCATTTT. Combining the CDR3 with reference TRBV7-8 and TRBJ1-5 gives the whole variable domain GAGVSQSPRYKVAKRGQDVALRCDPISGHVSLFWYQQALGQGPEFLTYFQNEAQLDKSGLPSDRFFAERPEGSVSTLKIQRTQQEDSAVYLCASSPGLNSNQPQHFGDGTRLSIL.

The chain combines TRBV2 with TRBJ1-1; D is undetermined. Trimming cost V 4 bases and J 4 bases, with 13 bases left between them. Germline loops: CDR1 SNHLY, CDR2 FYNNEI. The CDR3 totals 14 residues. CDR3 residues: CASSAYQESTEAFF. For the CDR3, the DNA is TGTGCCAGCAGTGCCTATCAGGAAAGCACTGAAGCTTTCTTT.

V is TRBV19 and J is TRBJ1-5, with a tentative D call TRBD1 (5 bases). From germline, CDR1 is LNHDA and CDR2 SQIVND (reference sequence). Between the trimmed V and J ends, which lost 3 bases and 1 base, there was a span of 13 bases. This CDR3 has 16 amino acids. CDR3 bases: TGTGCCAGTAGTATTGGGGCATGGGGAAGCAATCAGCCCCAGCATTTT. It yields the protein CASSIGAWGSNQPQHF.